This entry concerns a single T cell receptor (beta chain). Assay used: immunoSEQ multiplex PCR; TCRdb lists only in-frame clones, some missing. This table holds 750,000 to 1,000,000 clones, 90% to 95% found once. The V gene lost 4 bases and the J gene lost 2 bases, with 13 bases spanning the gap. Germline V gene data show CDR1 as SGHNT and CDR2 as YYREEE (reference sequence). The CDR3 runs to 14 residues. This sample is drawn from a study of shared clonotypes between healthy human individuals. Only CD45RO-negative cells positively selected for CCR7 counted as naive CD8 cells, so terminally differentiated effector memory CD45RA+ cells were excluded.

The chain joins TRBV5-4 to TRBJ2-7; tentatively, D is TRBD2 (7 bases). The sample comprised naive CD8+ T cells sorted from blood. The source of this sequence is a young man in good health. CDR3 nucleotides: TGTGCCAGCAGCGCCCGGGGGGACACCTACGAGCAGTACTTC. Translation: CASSARGDTYEQYF.